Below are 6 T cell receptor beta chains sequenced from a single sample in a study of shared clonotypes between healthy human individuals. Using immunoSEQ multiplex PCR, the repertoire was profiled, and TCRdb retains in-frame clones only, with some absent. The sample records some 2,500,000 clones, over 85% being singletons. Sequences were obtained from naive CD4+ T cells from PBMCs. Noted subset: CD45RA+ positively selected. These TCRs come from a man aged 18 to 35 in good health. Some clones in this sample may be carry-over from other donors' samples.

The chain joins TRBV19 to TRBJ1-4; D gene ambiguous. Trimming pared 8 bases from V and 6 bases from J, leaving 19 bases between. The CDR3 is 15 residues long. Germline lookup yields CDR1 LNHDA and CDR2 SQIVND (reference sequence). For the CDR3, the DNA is TGTGCCAGTTGCCCCGGCGCCCGGGGAGATGAAAAACTGTTTTTT. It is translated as CASCPGARGDEKLFF.

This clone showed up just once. The CDR3 bases are TGTGCCACCTGGGACTTCGGACGACAGGCAGATACGCAGTATTTT. Encoded protein: CATWDFGRQADTQYF. The J gene is TRBJ2-3, the V gene TRBV19; D is possibly TRBD1 or TRBD2 (6 bases each). Germline V gene sequence: CDR1 LNHDA, CDR2 SQIVND (reference sequence). The CDR3 is made up of 15 amino acids. Trimming stripped 10 bases from V and 4 bases from J, with 21 bases between.

The CDR3: CASSEIGGLNTEAFF. For the CDR3, the DNA is TGTGCCAGCAGTGAGATCGGTGGGCTGAACACTGAAGCTTTCTTT. V is TRBV6-1 and J is TRBJ1-1, with no clear D. There are 15 residues in the CDR3. With 3 bases removed from V and 0 bases from J, the gap between germline ends came to 11 bases. Germline V lookup: CDR1 MNHNS, CDR2 SASEGT.

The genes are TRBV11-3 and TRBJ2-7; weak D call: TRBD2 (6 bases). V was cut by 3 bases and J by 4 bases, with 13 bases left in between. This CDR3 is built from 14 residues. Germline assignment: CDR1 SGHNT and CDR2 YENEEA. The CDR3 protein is CASSLGSGGYEQYF. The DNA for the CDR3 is TGTGCCAGCAGCTTGGGAAGCGGAGGGTACGAGCAGTACTTC.

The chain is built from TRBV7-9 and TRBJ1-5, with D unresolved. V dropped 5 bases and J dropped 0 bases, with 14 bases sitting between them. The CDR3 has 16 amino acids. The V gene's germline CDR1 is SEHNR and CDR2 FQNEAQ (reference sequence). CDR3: CASSRSTTDSNQPQHF. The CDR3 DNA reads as TGTGCCAGCAGCCGTAGCACGACGGATAGCAATCAGCCCCAGCATTTT.

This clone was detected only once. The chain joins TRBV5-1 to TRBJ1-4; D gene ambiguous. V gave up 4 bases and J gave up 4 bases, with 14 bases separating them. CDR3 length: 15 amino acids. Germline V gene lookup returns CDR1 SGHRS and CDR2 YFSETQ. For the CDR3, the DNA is TGCGCCAGCAGCCCTGAATGGGCTGATAATGAAAAACTGTTTTTT. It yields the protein CASSPEWADNEKLFF.